The 9 T cell receptor beta chains below come from one sample, sequenced in a study of CXCR3-negative and CXCR3-positive naive CD8 T cells. Study results and limitations: For CXCR3-positive naive cells, TRB CDR3s were more hydrophobic than those of CXCR3-negative naive cells.

No antigen is known for these receptors. 5' RACE with UMI labels generated the TRB cDNA libraries. Reprocessing the 5' RACE reads, TCRdb reports a single entry for every CDR3 protein and omits DNA. The sample holds approximately 96,000 distinct CDR3 sequences. Sequenced input: naive CXCR3+ CD8+ T cells from blood. Subset given: CD45RO-CCR7+CD27+CD95- naive CD8+ T cells expressing CXCR3 (TNR3+). These receptors came from a human donor in good health. Some clones in this sample may be carry-over from other donors' samples.

The chain couples TRBV7-2 to TRBJ1-3; TCRdb outputs TRBD1, but without DNA this stays unchecked. Germline CDR1 is SGHTA and CDR2 is FQGNSA. The CDR3 consists of 14 residues. The CDR3 sequence: CASSFPAPGNTIYF. Combining the CDR3 with reference TRBV7-2 and TRBJ1-3 gives the whole variable domain GAGVSQSPSNKVTEKGKDVELRCDPISGHTALYWYRQSLGQGLEFLIYFQGNSAPDKSGLPSDRFSAERTGGSVSTLTIQRTQQEDSAVYLCASSFPAPGNTIYFGEGSWLTVV.

The chain uses TRBV28 and TRBJ2-7; TCRdb reports TRBD1, a call that lacks DNA to check it against. The CDR3 totals 13 residues. Germline V gene sequence: CDR1 MDHEN, CDR2 SYDVKM. The CDR3 reads CATNRNRVYEQYF.

V is TRBV2 and J is TRBJ2-3. Germline values: CDR1 SNHLY, CDR2 FYNNEI. The CDR3 contains 15 residues. The chain's CDR3 is CASYTPWNSTDTQYF.

The V and J genes are TRBV29-1 and TRBJ2-3; TCRdb's D gene call, TRBD2, goes unchecked for lack of DNA. The CDR3 contains 14 residues. Germline CDR1 SQVTM, CDR2 ANQGSEA. The CDR3 is CSGASYGGPDTQYF.

The gene calls are TRBV6-2 or TRBV6-3 and TRBJ2-5; TCRdb's D call, TRBD2, is unchecked because there is no DNA. Germline values: CDR1 MNHEY, CDR2 SVGEGT. CDR3 length: 18 residues. The CDR3 loop is CASSYSMRVAGDQETQYF.

This chain uses TRBV10-3 with TRBJ2-3. Germline V gene lookup returns CDR1 ENHRY and CDR2 SYGVKD. This CDR3 is built from 13 residues. CDR3 sequence: CAISESLGDTQYF.

CDR3 amino acids: CSVSTSRTDTQYF. V usage is TRBV29-1 and J usage is TRBJ2-3. Germline CDR1 is SQVTM and CDR2 is ANQGSEA. This CDR3 has 13 amino acids.

The rearrangement uses TRBV12-3 or TRBV12-4 and TRBJ2-7; TCRdb returns TRBD2, unconfirmable since there is no DNA. The CDR3 totals 18 residues. The CDR3 loop is CASSLKALAGGPLYEQYF.

This chain links TRBV2 with TRBJ2-7. CDR3 length: 11 amino acids. Germline assignment: CDR1 SNHLY and CDR2 FYNNEI. The CDR3 loop is CARSEIYEQYF. Full variable domain (outside the CDR3, taken from reference TRBV2 and TRBJ2-7): EPEVTQTPSHQVTQMGQEVILRCVPISNHLYFYWYRQILGQKVEFLVSFYNNEISEKSEIFDDQFSVERPDGSNFTLKIRSTKLEDSAMYFCARSEIYEQYFGPGTRLTVT.